This TCR beta chain was retrieved from a study of blood T cell repertoires in COVID-19. Sequenced by immunoSEQ multiplex PCR; TCRdb stores in-frame clones only, minus some. The sample has roughly 170,000 clones; 79% are singletons. The germline CDR1 and CDR2 sequences are PRHDT and FYEKMQ (reference sequence). The CDR3 covers 13 residues. V was clipped by 4 bases and J by 6 bases; unmatched bases: 1. The chain links TRBV13 to TRBJ2-1, with 9 bases identical to TRBD2. The source material was peripheral blood. The clonotype was recovered from a woman between 55 and 75 years old with COVID-19, enrolled during active disease. The CDR3 region has the DNA TGTGCCAGCAGCTCGGGACTAGCCAATGAGCAGTTCTTC. This gives the protein CASSSGLANEQFF. Filled out from reference TRBV13 and TRBJ2-1, the complete variable domain reads AAGVIQSPRHLIKEKRETATLKCYPIPRHDTVYWYQQGPGQDPQFLISFYEKMQSDKGSIPDRFSAQQFSDYHSELNMSSLELGDSALYFCASSSGLANEQFFGPGTRLTVL.